The 17 T cell receptor beta chains given below trace back to one sample, sequenced in a study of early T cells in non-severe SARS-CoV-2 infection. TCRdb recomputed calls from the 5' RACE reads with MiXCR, one row per CDR3 protein. The repertoire holds approximately 65,000 distinct CDR3 sequences, with roughly 12% as singletons. Sequenced here: whole blood, sampled at baseline. All receptors derive from an adult who was a healthcare worker with PCR-confirmed SARS-CoV-2 infection or an uninfected control (not recorded which).

The rearrangement uses TRBV10-3 and TRBJ2-2; 8 positions agree with TRBD1. J was trimmed by 1 base and V by 5 bases; bases with no gene match: 3. Per germline, CDR1 ENHRY and CDR2 SYGVKD. The CDR3 runs 15 residues. The CDR3, as DNA: TGTGCCATCAGTTCAGGACAGGGGAACACCGGGGAGCTGTTTTTT. This sequence encodes CAISSGQGNTGELFF.

The genes are TRBV5-6 and TRBJ1-6; the D gene is possibly TRBD1 (6 bases). The CDR3 is 14 residues long. Germline loops: CDR1 SGHDT, CDR2 YYEEEE. V lost 4 bases and J 10 bases, leaving 15 bases between the germline ends. Here the CDR3 DNA reads TGTGCCAGCAGCCCCAGGGGCTCTAAATCACCCCTCCACTTT. This gives the protein CASSPRGSKSPLHF.

This clonotype was seen at least ten times. The genes are TRBV12-3 or TRBV12-4 and TRBJ2-2; D gene uncertain. The CDR3 covers 13 residues. Trimming took off 3 bases at V and 3 bases at J, with 5 bases between the two ends. This chain's CDR3 is CASSLIYTGELFF. DNA of the CDR3: TGTGCCAGCAGTTTGATATACACCGGGGAGCTGTTTTTT.

Of note for this clonotype: A single base separates this from a much larger clone, so it may be a read error. The CDR3 carries no conserved terminal phenylalanine or tryptophan, so it likely arises from a read error. J is TRBJ2-7 and V is TRBV10-3; no firm D call. The CDR3 extends over 14 amino acids. Trimming removed 10 bases from V and 0 bases from J, with 16 bases in between. Germline loops: CDR1 ENHRY, CDR2 SYGVKD. The CDR3 sequence: CATSELYGSYEQYL. CDR3 DNA: TGTGCCACCTCGGAACTATACGGCTCCTACGAGCAGTACCTC.

The table lists this clonotype with many counts. The V call is TRBV28, the J call TRBJ2-7, with D perhaps TRBD1 (5 bases). Germline lookup yields CDR1 MDHEN and CDR2 SYDVKM. Trimming pared 2 bases from V and 3 bases from J, leaving 11 bases between. CDR3 size: 14 residues. In nucleotides, the CDR3 is TGTGCCAGCAGTTTACAGGGTGCGTACTACGAGCAGTACTTC. It specifies CASSLQGAYYEQYF.

The J gene is TRBJ2-7, the V gene TRBV30; D is ambiguous. CDR1 and CDR2 (germline): GTSNPN, SVGIG (reference sequence). CDR3 length equals 12 residues. V gave up 1 base and J gave up 4 bases, with 8 bases separating them. This CDR3 is CAWSGPGYEQYF. Written as DNA, the CDR3 is TGTGCCTGGAGTGGCCCCGGGTACGAGCAGTACTTC.

The chain is built from TRBV3-1 and TRBJ1-6, with 9 bases identical to TRBD1. This CDR3 is 19 amino acids long. V was clipped by 3 bases and J by 11 bases; unmatched bases: 20. In germline, CDR1 is LGHDT, CDR2 YNNKEL (reference sequence). In nucleotides, the CDR3 is TGTGCCAGCAGCCACAAATGGATGGGACAGGGACCCCACCGTCCACCCCTCCACTTT. It yields the protein CASSHKWMGQGPHRPPLHF.

This clonotype was picked up a small number of times. The chain couples TRBV18 to TRBJ2-1; tentatively, D is TRBD1 (5 bases). Per germline, CDR1 KGHSH and CDR2 LQKENI. V lost 3 bases to trimming and J lost 5 bases, with 8 bases between them. The CDR3 extends over 13 amino acids. The DNA of the CDR3 is TGTGCCAGCTCACCGGGGCAGGACAATGAGCAGTTCTTC. Amino acid sequence: CASSPGQDNEQFF.

This clonotype came up a few times. The chain employs TRBV7-2 and TRBJ2-3, with TRBD2 identical over 9 bases. The V and J ends lost 3 bases and 11 bases, in that order; junction bases with no gene match: 3. Germline-derived CDR1 and CDR2 are SGHTA and FQGNSA. This CDR3 is built from 12 residues. CDR3 region: CASSLASGEQYF. DNA for the CDR3: TGTGCCAGCAGCTTGGCTAGCGGGGAGCAGTATTTT.

The rearrangement uses TRBV12-3 or TRBV12-4 and TRBJ2-3; 7 bases map to TRBD2. The CDR3 totals 14 residues. Trimming at V came to 3 bases and at J to 1 base, leaving 1 base not matched to a gene. The CDR3 bases are TGTGCCAGCAGTTTCCGGGGGGGCACAGATACGCAGTATTTT. Encoded protein: CASSFRGGTDTQYF.

This clonotype was detected a few times. This chain's CDR3 is CASRTGTGANTEAFF. The DNA of the CDR3 is TGTGCCAGCAGGACAGGGACAGGGGCGAACACTGAAGCTTTCTTT. The chain has TRBV6-4 and TRBJ1-1, with 10 bases aligning to TRBD1. V gave up 6 bases and J gave up 1 base; unmatched junction bases: 5. CDR1 is MRHNA, CDR2 SNTAGT, per germline. CDR3 length equals 15 residues.

The V and J genes are TRBV27 and TRBJ2-6; no firm D call. CDR1 is MNHEY, CDR2 SMNVEV, per germline (reference sequence). The CDR3 loop spans 13 amino acids. Trimming took off 5 bases at V and 2 bases at J, with 4 bases between the two ends. CDR3 in amino acids: CASSPAGANVLTF. Written as DNA, the CDR3 is TGTGCCAGCAGTCCCGCTGGGGCCAACGTCCTGACTTTC. The full variable domain, its missing parts supplied by reference TRBV27 and TRBJ2-6, is EAQVTQNPRYLITVTGKKLTVTCSQNMNHEYMSWYRQDPGLGLRQIYYSMNVEVTDKGDVPEGYKVSRKEKRNFPLILESPSPNQTSLYFCASSPAGANVLTFGAGSRLTVL.

This sequence joins TRBV2 and TRBJ1-5; 7 bases are shared with TRBD1. After removal of 7 bases from V and 3 bases from J, the junction contained 6 bases not matched to a gene. Germline CDR1 reads SNHLY; CDR2 reads FYNNEI. CDR3 length: 14 residues. The CDR3 nucleotides read TGTGCCAGCACTTGGGACAGCCTCAATCAGCCCCAGCATTTT. Protein: CASTWDSLNQPQHF.

This clonotype has just a few counts. The rearrangement links TRBV20-1 to TRBJ2-7, with 8 nucleotides matching TRBD2. Germline V gene sequence: CDR1 DFQATT, CDR2 SNEGSKA (reference sequence). V shed 6 bases and J 0 bases; nucleotides not matched to a gene: 7. The CDR3 extends over 14 amino acids. The CDR3 coding sequence is TGCAGTGCCCGGCGGGGGGTACTCTCCTACGAGCAGTACTTC. Translating gives CSARRGVLSYEQYF.

V gene TRBV6-2 or TRBV6-3 combines with J gene TRBJ1-2; 7 bases line up with TRBD1. CDR3 length: 14 amino acids. Germline V lookup: CDR1 MNHEY, CDR2 SVGEGT. CDR3 in amino acids: CAIATGQTNYGYTF. The CDR3 DNA follows: TGTGCGATTGCTACGGGACAGACAAACTATGGCTACACCTTC.

This clonotype showed up just a few times. Here the CDR3 DNA reads TGCAGCGGTAGGCACACAGATACGCAGTATTTT. Its protein product is CSGRHTDTQYF. The rearrangement uses TRBV29-1 and TRBJ2-3; D gene ambiguous. V dropped 7 bases and J dropped 2 bases, with 7 bases sitting between them. The CDR3 sequence is 11 residues long. Germline V gene sequence: CDR1 SQVTM, CDR2 ANQGSEA.

J is TRBJ1-4 and V is TRBV12-3 or TRBV12-4; D might be TRBD1 (6 bases). The CDR3 has 13 residues. V lost 4 bases, J lost 6 bases, and 9 bases lay in between. The CDR3 region has the DNA TGTGCCAGCAGTTGGGACACTGATGAAAAACTGTTTTTT. This codes for CASSWDTDEKLFF.